The 2 T cell receptor beta chains presented below share a single source sample, sequenced in a study of cytomegalovirus exposure and HLA in healthy donors. The PCR contained 60 Vbeta and 13 Jbeta primers. Measured with immunoSEQ multiplex PCR; TCRdb has only the in-frame clones, and not every one. The sample holds over 150,000 clones; 70% to 90% are singletons and the top ten take roughly 7.6%. Sequenced sample: PBMCs. The source of these receptors is a woman aged 25-40 years in good health and CMV-seropositive.

The chain uses TRBV25-1 and TRBJ1-3; D not certain. Trimming cost V 0 bases and J 4 bases, with 10 bases left between them. Germline loops: CDR1 MGHDK, CDR2 SYGVNS. The CDR3 is 15 amino acids. CDR3 residues: CASSEYGEGGNTIYF. In DNA form, the CDR3 reads TGTGCCAGCAGTGAATACGGGGAAGGAGGAAACACCATATATTTT.

The chain uses TRBV5-6 and TRBJ2-5; no clear D gene. This CDR3 comprises 15 residues. V lost 4 bases to trimming and J lost 1 base, with 14 bases between them. Per germline, CDR1 SGHDT and CDR2 YYEEEE. In DNA form, the CDR3 reads TGTGCCAGCAGCCCCTCTCAGTTCCGCCAAGAGACCCAGTACTTC. Its protein product is CASSPSQFRQETQYF.